The 25 T cell receptor beta chains below come from one sample, sequenced in a study of blood T cells in healthy people across ages. Alongside a J-beta primer mix, a sample-barcoded 5' primer served in a second PCR lasting about 7 to 11 cycles. A single record per CDR3 protein comes from TCRdb applying MiXCR to the 5' RACE reads. The top ten clones hold 22% of a sample with 700,000 to 950,000 distinct CDR3 sequences, 58% of them seen once. What was sequenced was blood. The source of these receptors is a man aged 25 to 40 in good health.

The rearrangement uses TRBV4-1 and TRBJ2-1; unclear D gene. Trimming left V 1 base short and J 0 bases short, with 10 bases between. CDR3 length: 16 residues. The germline V gene has CDR1 MGHRA and CDR2 YSYEKL. The CDR3 region is CASSQVASSSYNEQFF. The CDR3 DNA is TGCGCCAGCAGCCAAGTAGCCTCAAGCTCCTACAATGAGCAGTTCTTC.

This rearrangement joins TRBV6-2 or TRBV6-3 to TRBJ2-7, with 10 bases fitting TRBD1. There are 14 residues in the CDR3. J lost 5 bases, V lost 6 bases, and 7 bases had no gene match. Germline CDR1 is MNHEY and CDR2 is SVGEGT. CDR3 DNA sequence: TGTGCCAGCAGCGCGGACAGGGGGGTCAACGAGCAGTACTTC. This sequence encodes CASSADRGVNEQYF.

This chain connects TRBV28 to TRBJ2-4, with D perhaps TRBD2 (5 bases). The J call may be wrong; the DNA end is better matched by TRBJ2-7. This CDR3 spans 15 amino acids. The germline CDR1 and CDR2 sequences are MDHEN and SYDVKM. CDR3 nucleotides: TGTGCCAGCAGCTACAAAGGTCGGGACTCCTACGAGCAGTACTTC. Protein sequence: CASSYKGRDSYEQYF.

V and J are TRBV7-9 and TRBJ2-7; a weak D match, TRBD1 (6 bases). The CDR3 is made up of 14 amino acids. Looked up from germline, CDR1 is SEHNR and CDR2 is FQNEAQ (reference sequence). V gave up 7 bases and J gave up 0 bases, with 13 bases separating them. The CDR3 loop is CASIRDTSSYEQYF. In DNA form, the CDR3 reads TGTGCCAGCATCCGGGACACCTCCTCCTACGAGCAGTACTTC.

The chain recombines TRBV13 with TRBJ2-1, with 9 bases matching TRBD2. In germline, CDR1 is PRHDT, CDR2 FYEKMQ (reference sequence). The CDR3 runs 17 residues. After removal of 2 bases from V and 3 bases from J, the junction contained 8 bases not matched to a gene. The CDR3 loop is CASSLTHNSGGYNEQFF. The CDR3, as DNA: TGTGCCAGCAGCTTAACCCACAATAGCGGGGGCTACAATGAGCAGTTCTTC.

The chain is built from TRBV7-8 and TRBJ2-3; 11 bases map to TRBD2. Germline lookup yields CDR1 SGHVS and CDR2 FQNEAQ. The CDR3 is made up of 19 amino acids. Unmatched junction bases numbered 8, after V lost 0 bases and J lost 0 bases. The CDR3 nucleotides are TGTGCCAGCAGCTTAGCCGGGCTAGCGGGGGGACGTAGCACAGATACGCAGTATTTT. This sequence encodes CASSLAGLAGGRSTDTQYF. Complete variable domain (other parts from reference TRBV7-8 and TRBJ2-3): GAGVSQSPRYKVAKRGQDVALRCDPISGHVSLFWYQQALGQGPEFLTYFQNEAQLDKSGLPSDRFFAERPEGSVSTLKIQRTQQEDSAVYLCASSLAGLAGGRSTDTQYFGPGTRLTVL.

This chain links TRBV12-3 or TRBV12-4 with TRBJ2-5, with 7 positions matching TRBD2. The CDR3 length is 14 residues. V trimming: 5 bases; J trimming: 0 bases; junction bases outside the gene matches: 3. Here the CDR3 reads CASSGGGDQETQYF. The CDR3 DNA reads TGTGCCAGCAGTGGGGGAGGGGACCAAGAGACCCAGTACTTC.

The V gene is TRBV7-9, the J gene TRBJ2-1, with a tentative D call TRBD2 (5 bases). V was shortened by 3 bases and J by 8 bases, with 17 bases between the two germline ends. The CDR3 loop spans 15 amino acids. The germline CDR1 and CDR2 sequences are SEHNR and FQNEAQ (reference sequence). As DNA, the CDR3 is TGTGCCAGCAGCTTCTTCGGGGAGCCATGGGATGAGCAGTTCTTC. Protein product: CASSFFGEPWDEQFF. Variable domain in full (rest from reference TRBV7-9 and TRBJ2-1): DTGVSQNPRHKITKRGQNVTFRCDPISEHNRLYWYRQTLGQGPEFLTYFQNEAQLEKSRLLSDRFSAERPKGSFSTLEIQRTEQGDSAMYLCASSFFGEPWDEQFFGPGTRLTVL.

This chain uses TRBV29-1 with TRBJ2-7; 10 nucleotides agree with TRBD1. The CDR3 loop spans 14 amino acids. Per the germline V gene, CDR1 is SQVTM and CDR2 is ANQGSEA. V shed 6 bases and J 7 bases; nucleotides not matched to a gene: 12. As DNA, the CDR3 is TGCAGCGTCGGTGCCGGGACAGGGGCCTTGGAGCAGTACTTC. Its translation is CSVGAGTGALEQYF.

This chain uses TRBV11-2 with TRBJ2-1; D uncertain. V lost 1 base, J lost 6 bases, and 7 bases lay in between. CDR1 and CDR2 (germline): SGHAT, FQNNGV. CDR3 length: 13 amino acids. The CDR3 protein is CASSLGVFNEQFF. The CDR3 DNA reads as TGTGCCAGCAGCTTAGGCGTGTTCAATGAGCAGTTCTTC.

The chain combines TRBV12-3 or TRBV12-4 with TRBJ1-2; D is undetermined. Trimming removed 7 bases from V and 8 bases from J, with 17 bases in between. The CDR3 runs to 13 residues. The CDR3 loop is CASTSRRGSGYTF. The CDR3 nucleotides read TGTGCCAGCACCTCCCGACGCGGTTCGGGCTACACCTTC.

This clonotype was seen a handful of times. The chain combines TRBV20-1 with TRBJ2-1; D gene unclear. The V end lost 0 bases, the J end lost 4 bases, and 7 bases lay between the germline ends. The germline gives CDR1 DFQATT, CDR2 SNEGSKA (reference sequence). CDR3 length equals 13 residues. The CDR3 sequence is CSARDVRYNEQFF. As DNA, the CDR3 is TGCAGTGCTAGAGATGTCCGGTACAATGAGCAGTTCTTC.

This chain joins TRBV9 and TRBJ2-7, with TRBD1 matching over 11 bases. CDR3 size: 18 residues. J lost 9 bases, V lost 0 bases, and 17 bases had no gene match. Germline CDR1 SGDLS, CDR2 YYNGEE. CDR3 sequence reads: CASSVGTGGLGRRAGQYF. The DNA for the CDR3 is TGTGCCAGCAGCGTAGGGACAGGGGGCCTGGGACGAAGGGCTGGGCAGTACTTC.

The chain employs TRBV5-1 and TRBJ2-4; D gene unclear. This CDR3 comprises 15 residues. Trimming left V 1 base short and J 1 base short, with 9 bases between. Germline V gives CDR1 SGHRS, CDR2 YFSETQ. The CDR3 region has the DNA TGCGCCAGCAGCTTGACGGCGTTTGCCAAAAACATTCAGTACTTC. Its translation is CASSLTAFAKNIQYF.

The rearrangement joins TRBV10-3 to TRBJ2-6; no clear D. The V gene lost 3 bases and the J gene lost 0 bases, with 15 bases spanning the gap. Per the germline V gene, CDR1 is ENHRY and CDR2 is SYGVKD. The CDR3 covers 18 residues. The CDR3 DNA reads TGTGCCATCAGTGACCGAAATCCTGGTACCTCTGGGGCCAACGTCCTGACTTTC. This encodes CAISDRNPGTSGANVLTF.

V is TRBV28 and J is TRBJ1-6, with D perhaps TRBD1 (6 bases). Per germline, CDR1 MDHEN and CDR2 SYDVKM. The V end lost 8 bases, the J end lost 10 bases, and 15 bases lay between the germline ends. This CDR3 spans 13 amino acids. The CDR3 loop is CASRYRDRSPLHF. CDR3 bases: TGTGCCAGCCGGTACAGGGATCGGTCACCCCTCCACTTT.

The chain carries TRBV6-5 and TRBJ2-4, with D uncertain. Deletions cut 6 bases from V and 3 bases from J, with 15 bases between. Germline V gene data show CDR1 as MNHEY and CDR2 as SVGAGI. The CDR3 is 15 amino acids. The CDR3, as DNA: TGTGCCAGCAGGTCTCGGGCTTTTTACAAAAACATTCAGTACTTC. Its translation is CASRSRAFYKNIQYF.

This clonotype showed up many times. The V call is TRBV20-1, the J call TRBJ1-1; D remains unclear. V was pared by 6 bases and J by 6 bases, with 17 bases between. Germline V gives CDR1 DFQATT, CDR2 SNEGSKA (reference sequence). This CDR3 is built from 13 residues. For the CDR3, the DNA is TGCAGTGCCGCGGAGCCCAGTTTCGCTGAAGCTTTCTTT. Protein sequence: CSAAEPSFAEAFF.

J is TRBJ1-1 and V is TRBV4-3, with TRBD1 as a possible D gene (5 bases). V lost 0 bases and J 3 bases, leaving 8 bases between the germline ends. The CDR3 loop spans 14 amino acids. CDR1 is LGHNA and CDR2 is YSLEER in the germline V gene. This CDR3 reads CASSQDTGYTEAFF. The DNA for the CDR3 is TGCGCCAGCAGCCAAGATACAGGCTACACTGAAGCTTTCTTT.

In regard to this clonotype: At one end, the junction sequence differs from germline, possibly due to a read error. The V call is TRBV29-1, the J call TRBJ1-2; the D gene is possibly TRBD1 (5 bases). The CDR3 runs 12 residues. CDR1 SQVTM and CDR2 ANQGSEA come from the germline V gene. CDR3: CSVEDSGGDYTF. The CDR3 nucleotides are TGCAGCGTGGAAGATTCCGGGGGAGACTACACCTTC.

This clonotype was seen more than once but under ten times. This rearrangement joins TRBV20-1 to TRBJ2-1; D remains ambiguous. This CDR3 spans 12 amino acids. Deletions cut 4 bases from V and 7 bases from J, with 11 bases between. Per germline, CDR1 DFQATT and CDR2 SNEGSKA (reference sequence). CDR3 in DNA: TGCAGTGCTACCGGTGTGGGGAATGAGCAGTTCTTC. The encoded protein is CSATGVGNEQFF.

In its sample, this clonotype was seen once. This chain joins TRBV20-1 and TRBJ1-2; D is undetermined. Per germline, CDR1 DFQATT and CDR2 SNEGSKA (reference sequence). V was shortened by 3 bases and J by 2 bases, with 7 bases between the two germline ends. The CDR3 covers 12 residues. CDR3 DNA sequence: TGCAGTGCTAGTGTTTTAAACTATGGCTACACCTTC. The encoded protein is CSASVLNYGYTF.

The chain employs TRBV5-1 and TRBJ2-5, with a tentative D call TRBD2 (5 bases). The length of the CDR3 is 14 residues. Trimming took off 0 bases at V and 5 bases at J, with 11 bases between the two ends. CDR1 and CDR2 (germline): SGHRS, YFSETQ. CDR3 loop: CASSLVTGWETQYF. CDR3 coding DNA: TGCGCCAGCAGCTTGGTGACGGGATGGGAGACCCAGTACTTC.

V gene TRBV20-1 combines with J gene TRBJ2-4; D gene ambiguous. The length of the CDR3 is 11 residues. With 3 bases removed from V and 7 bases from J, the gap between germline ends came to 7 bases. CDR1 is DFQATT, CDR2 SNEGSKA, per germline (reference sequence). The CDR3 DNA follows: TGCAGTGCTAGTACCCAGAACATTCAGTACTTC. This encodes CSASTQNIQYF.

This clonotype showed up just a few times. The gene calls are TRBV6-4 and TRBJ2-1, with 8 bases fitting TRBD2. Germline CDR1 and CDR2: MRHNA and SNTAGT. CDR3 length: 11 residues. Trimming at V came to 7 bases and at J to 12 bases, leaving 5 bases not matched to a gene. CDR3: CASIIGTRQFF. In nucleotides, the CDR3 is TGTGCCAGCATTATAGGGACTAGGCAGTTCTTC.